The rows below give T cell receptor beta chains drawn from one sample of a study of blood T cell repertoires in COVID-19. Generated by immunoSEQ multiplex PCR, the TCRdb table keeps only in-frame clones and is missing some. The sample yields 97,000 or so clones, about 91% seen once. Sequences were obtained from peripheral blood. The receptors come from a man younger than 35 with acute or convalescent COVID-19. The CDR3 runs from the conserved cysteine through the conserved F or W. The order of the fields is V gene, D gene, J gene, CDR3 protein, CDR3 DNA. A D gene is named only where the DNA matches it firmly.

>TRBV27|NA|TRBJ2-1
CASSFVLGRATYNEQFF
TGTGCCAGCAGTTTCGTTCTGGGCAGGGCAACCTACAATGAGCAGTTCTTC
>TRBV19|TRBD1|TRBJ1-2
CASSPRTGNYGYTF
TGTGCCAGTAGTCCCCGGACAGGGAACTATGGCTACACCTTC
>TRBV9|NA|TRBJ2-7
CASSANYNSYEQYF
TGTGCCAGCAGCGCCAATTACAATTCCTACGAGCAGTACTTC
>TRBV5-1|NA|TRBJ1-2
CASSLGSGGGDYGYTF
TGCGCCAGCAGCTTGGGGTCCGGTGGGGGCGACTATGGCTACACCTTC
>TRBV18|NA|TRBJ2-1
CASSQTASTSYNEQFF
TGTGCCAGCTCACAGACAGCCTCAACCTCCTACAATGAGCAGTTCTTC
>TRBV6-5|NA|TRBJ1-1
CATHRSVNTEAFF
TGTGCCACGCACAGGAGTGTTAACACTGAAGCTTTCTTT
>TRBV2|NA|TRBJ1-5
CASSEAQEGASQPQHF
TGTGCCAGCAGTGAAGCGCAGGAAGGGGCCTCTCAGCCCCAGCATTTT
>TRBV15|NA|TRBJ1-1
CATSREQVPGGEAFF
TGTGCCACCAGCAGAGAGCAGGTCCCAGGTGGTGAAGCTTTCTTT
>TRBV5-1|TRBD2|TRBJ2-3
CASSYPLAGGSTDTQYF
TGCGCCAGCAGCTACCCCCTAGCGGGGGGCTCCACAGATACGCAGTATTTT
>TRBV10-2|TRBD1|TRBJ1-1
CASNRQGALNTEAFF
TGCGCCAGCAATAGACAGGGAGCTTTGAACACTGAAGCTTTCTTT
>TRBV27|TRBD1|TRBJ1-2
CASMDRGRNYGYTF
TGTGCCAGCATGGACAGGGGCCGTAACTATGGCTACACCTTC
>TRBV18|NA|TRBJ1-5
CASSSYTGQPQHF
TGTGCCAGCTCGTCGTACACGGGACAGCCCCAGCATTTT
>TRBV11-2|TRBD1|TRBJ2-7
CASSLAGGAYEQYF
TGTGCCAGCAGCTTAGCAGGGGGCGCGTACGAGCAGTACTTC
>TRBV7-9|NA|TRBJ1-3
CASTRSLQQGSGNTIYF
TGTGCCAGCACCCGATCTTTGCAGCAGGGGTCGGGAAACACCATATATTTT
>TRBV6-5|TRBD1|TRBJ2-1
CASSPSRTGLNEQFF
TGTGCCAGCAGTCCGAGCAGGACAGGGTTGAATGAGCAGTTCTTC
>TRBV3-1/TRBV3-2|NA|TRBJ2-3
CASSLLASTDTQYF
TGTGCCAGCAGCCTACTAGCAAGCACAGATACGCAGTATTTT